The 11 T cell receptor beta chains presented below share a single source sample, sequenced in a study of spatial heterogeneity in lung cancer. A single record per CDR3 protein comes from TCRdb applying MiXCR to the 5' RACE reads. The repertoire has around 110,000 distinct CDR3 sequences, about 12% of them found once; the top ten carry approximately 17%. Indicated time point: blood at routine non-recurrence follow-up after resection. Researchers sequenced whole RNA taken from tumor, nontumor lung or frozen PBMC without sorting. Sequencing was performed on PBMCs, taken at follow-up. Source of these receptors: a male donor with early-stage non-small cell lung cancer.

In this sample, this clonotype turned up many times. This chain connects TRBV7-2 to TRBJ2-5; D remains ambiguous. V lost 3 bases to trimming and J lost 5 bases, with 7 bases between them. This CDR3 spans 12 amino acids. Germline lookup yields CDR1 SGHTA and CDR2 FQGNSA. The CDR3 reads CASSFTDETQYF. The CDR3 coding sequence is TGTGCCAGCAGCTTTACGGACGAGACCCAGTACTTC.

This clonotype was detected many times. This rearrangement joins TRBV20-1 to TRBJ2-7; TRBD1 might be the D (5 bases). CDR1 is DFQATT, CDR2 SNEGSKA, per germline (reference sequence). V shed 3 bases and J shed 1 base, with 10 bases lying between them. The CDR3 has 13 amino acids. The CDR3, as DNA: TGCAGTGCTAGGACAGAGACGTCCTACGAGCAGTACTTC. It is translated as CSARTETSYEQYF.

The rearrangement links TRBV28 to TRBJ2-7; unclear D gene. The length of the CDR3 is 14 residues. CDR1 MDHEN and CDR2 SYDVKM come from the germline V gene. V was clipped by 9 bases and J by 0 bases, with 15 bases between them. The chain's CDR3 is CASQASDLSYEQYF. For the CDR3, the DNA is TGTGCCAGTCAAGCATCGGATCTCTCCTACGAGCAGTACTTC.

This clonotype appeared a few times. This chain joins TRBV11-3 and TRBJ2-3; D uncertain. Trimming left V 1 base short and J 2 bases short, with 10 bases between. The CDR3 spans 15 residues. Germline lookup yields CDR1 SGHNT and CDR2 YENEEA. As DNA, the CDR3 is TGTGCCAGCAGCTTAGGCTTGGGTGTCACAGATACGCAGTATTTT. This sequence encodes CASSLGLGVTDTQYF. The full variable domain, in which reference TRBV11-3 and TRBJ2-3 provide the parts outside the CDR3, is EAGVVQSPRYKIIEKKQPVAFWCNPISGHNTLYWYLQNLGQGPELLIRYENEEAVDDSQLPKDRFSAERLKGVDSTLKIQPAELGDSAVYLCASSLGLGVTDTQYFGPGTRLTVL.

This clonotype was seen many times. The V and J genes are TRBV9 and TRBJ2-1; 7 bases are a match to TRBD1. The CDR3 length is 13 residues. J gave up 6 bases and V 2 bases, and 2 bases lay outside the gene matches. Germline V gene lookup returns CDR1 SGDLS and CDR2 YYNGEE. The CDR3 region has the DNA TGTGCCAGCAGCGTGGACAGGTCCAATGAGCAGTTCTTC. Translating gives CASSVDRSNEQFF.

This clonotype has a count of ten or more. The chain uses TRBV20-1 and TRBJ2-3, with D uncertain. CDR1 is DFQATT and CDR2 is SNEGSKA in the germline V gene (reference sequence). Trimming shortened V by 0 bases and J by 6 bases, and 13 bases separated the two germline ends. CDR3 size: 14 residues. CDR3 sequence (DNA): TGCAGTGCTAGAGATCTGGGCCCCCGGGATACGCAGTATTTT. Translated, it gives CSARDLGPRDTQYF.

This clonotype was seen many times. The chain recombines TRBV5-5 with TRBJ2-1; tentatively, D is TRBD1 (5 bases). Trimming stripped 3 bases from V and 5 bases from J, with 9 bases between. The CDR3 has 13 residues. Germline CDR1 is SGHKS and CDR2 is YYEKEE (reference sequence). The CDR3 spells CASSSYRNNEQFF. The CDR3 nucleotides are TGTGCCAGCAGCTCCTACAGGAACAATGAGCAGTTCTTC.

The V gene is TRBV6-6, the J gene TRBJ1-5; D call uncertain. The length of the CDR3 is 16 residues. Trimming took 10 bases from V and 0 from J, leaving 19 bases between them. Germline V gene lookup returns CDR1 MNHNY and CDR2 SVGAGI (reference sequence). In DNA, the CDR3 is TGTGCCACCAATGCCCGGTCGGCCAATAGCAATCAGCCCCAGCATTTT. Its translation: CATNARSANSNQPQHF.

The rearrangement links TRBV6-5 to TRBJ1-1; a weak D match, TRBD1 (5 bases). From germline, CDR1 is MNHEY and CDR2 SVGAGI. V was clipped by 2 bases and J by 0 bases, with 13 bases between them. The CDR3 length is 16 residues. The CDR3 nucleotides read TGTGCCAGCAGTTACGGGGGATGGGGGATGAACACTGAAGCTTTCTTT. This gives the protein CASSYGGWGMNTEAFF.

Many counts were recorded for this clonotype. The chain joins TRBV7-9 to TRBJ1-2; 8 bases fit TRBD1. Germline assignment: CDR1 SEHNR and CDR2 FQNEAQ (reference sequence). The CDR3 runs 16 residues. The V and J ends lost 5 bases and 6 bases, in that order; junction bases with no gene match: 14. The CDR3 DNA follows: TGTGCCAGCAGCCCGGACCGGACAGGGAGGCGAGATGGCTACACCTTC. Its protein product is CASSPDRTGRRDGYTF.

The table lists this clonotype with a few counts. The genes are TRBV10-3 and TRBJ1-1, with unresolved D. The ends were cut back, 8 bases at V and 6 bases at J, with 13 bases in the middle. The CDR3 extends over 12 amino acids. In germline, CDR1 is ENHRY, CDR2 SYGVKD. CDR3 region: CAIRLEVAEAFF. Here the CDR3 DNA reads TGTGCCATCCGCCTTGAGGTCGCTGAAGCTTTCTTT.